This T cell receptor beta chain was observed in a study of CD8 T cells in Susac syndrome. After extraction with the RNeasy kit, about 0.45 to 1 ug of the RNA was reverse transcribed using random hexamers. Amplification of TCR beta CDR3 by immunoSEQ multiplex PCR spanned 54 Vbeta and 13 Jbeta. TCRdb ran MiXCR on the immunoSEQ multiplex PCR reads and lists one entry per CDR3 protein. Of hundreds of thousands of distinct CDR3 sequences in the sample, approximately 85% were seen once. This CDR3 spans 12 amino acids. Germline loops: CDR1 MDHEN, CDR2 SYDVKM. The V end lost 8 bases, the J end lost 4 bases, and 11 bases lay between the germline ends. From blood CD8+ and CD4+ T cells, the TCR beta chain was sequenced. Each multiple sclerosis control was a treatment-naive patient with relapsing-remitting disease that was either stable or active. Notes on this clonotype: Its matching antigen is unknown.

Study conclusions and caveats: It was acknowledged in the study that its TCR sequencing and HLA analysis involved a relatively small number of individuals.

Sequenced material: CD8+ T cells from PBMCs. The receptor was isolated from a human donor with multiple sclerosis. The J gene is TRBJ1-2, the V gene TRBV28; D is undetermined. The CDR3 reads CASGYEGYGYTF. In nucleotides, the CDR3 is TGTGCCAGCGGGTATGAAGGCTATGGCTACACCTTC.